The clone carrying this T cell receptor (beta chain) was picked up a small number of times. Its antigen is currently unknown. This sample is part of a study of blood T cells in healthy people across ages. Findings of the study overall: Strongly correlated with naive T cell percentage was TCR beta diversity.

The second PCR ran roughly 7 to 12 cycles with a sample-barcoded 5' primer and J-beta primers. Each CDR3 protein gets one entry after TCRdb re-called the 5' RACE reads with MiXCR. The sample gives hundreds of thousands of distinct CDR3 sequences, 58% of which show up once; roughly 22% is in the top ten. Germline CDR1 is SGHTA and CDR2 is FQGNSA. After removal of 5 bases from V and 1 base from J, the junction contained 6 bases not matched to a gene. The CDR3 is 16 amino acids. This TCR derives from a man aged 25 to 40 in good health. The source material was blood. This chain joins TRBV7-2 and TRBJ2-5; 11 bases line up with TRBD2. The CDR3, as DNA: TGTGCCAGCAGCCCCGGGACTAGCGGAAGCCAAGAGACCCAGTACTTC. Translated, it gives CASSPGTSGSQETQYF.